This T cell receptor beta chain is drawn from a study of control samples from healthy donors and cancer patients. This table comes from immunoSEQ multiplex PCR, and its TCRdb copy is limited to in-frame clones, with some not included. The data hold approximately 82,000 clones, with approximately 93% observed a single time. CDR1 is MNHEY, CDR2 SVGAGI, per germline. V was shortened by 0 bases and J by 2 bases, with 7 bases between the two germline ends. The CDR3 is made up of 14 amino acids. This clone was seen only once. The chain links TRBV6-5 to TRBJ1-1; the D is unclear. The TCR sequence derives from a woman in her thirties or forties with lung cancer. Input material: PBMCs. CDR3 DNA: TGTGCCAGCAGTTACTCGATTTCAAACACTGAAGCTTTCTTT. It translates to CASSYSISNTEAFF.